The clone carrying this TCR beta chain was found many times. Its antigen remains unknown. PCR was performed a second time for roughly 6 to 12 cycles using a sample-barcoded 5' primer and a J-beta primer mix. Tags on each cDNA molecule came from a template-switch adaptor with 12 random nucleotides. TCRdb recomputed calls from the 5' RACE reads with MiXCR, one row per CDR3 protein. There are some 320,000 distinct CDR3 sequences in the sample; 25% to 30% occur only once, and 29% lies in the top ten. The data stem from a study of blood T cells in healthy people across ages. General observations from the study: Donors of long life had a larger count of naive CD4+ cells and greater diversity than aged donors. Estimates of total diversity, which came from one million sequenced T cells, were considered to be underestimates.

Germline trimming cut 2 bases from V and 5 bases from J; bases unmatched to any gene: 16. CDR1 SQVTM and CDR2 ANQGSEA come from the germline V gene. The CDR3 runs 17 residues. The TCR was taken from a woman in her seventies in good health. The source material was blood. The chain employs TRBV29-1 and TRBJ2-3, with TRBD2 matching 7 bases. The DNA for the CDR3 is TGCAGCGTTGAAAGCAGGGCTAGCGGTCGGGGAGGAGATACGCAGTATTTT. Amino acids: CSVESRASGRGGDTQYF.